Below, 30 T cell receptor beta chains from the same sample are listed, as sequenced in a study of cytomegalovirus exposure and HLA in healthy donors. PCR primers comprised 60 Vbeta and 13 Jbeta primers. Produced via immunoSEQ multiplex PCR; TCRdb's table is partial and in-frame only. The sample carries under 140,000 clones, 75% to 90% recorded once. Sequencing was done on a sample of PBMCs. Source of these receptors: a middle-aged man in good health and CMV-seronegative.

The chain is built from TRBV6-1 and TRBJ1-1; the match to TRBD1 covers 7 bases. From germline, CDR1 is MNHNS and CDR2 SASEGT. V shed 8 bases and J 6 bases; nucleotides not matched to a gene: 9. The CDR3 contains 13 residues. The CDR3 is CASHQGVFAEAFF. For the CDR3, the DNA is TGTGCCAGCCACCAGGGGGTCTTTGCTGAAGCTTTCTTT.

The rearrangement joins TRBV10-3 to TRBJ2-7, with 11 bases that match TRBD2. V lost 7 bases and J lost 2; bases outside the gene matches: 10. CDR3 length: 16 amino acids. CDR1 and CDR2 (germline): ENHRY, SYGVKD. CDR3 sequence (DNA): TGTGCCATCACCCCCGGGATAGCGGGGGGGCCCTACGAGCAGTACTTC. Translating gives CAITPGIAGGPYEQYF.

The chain couples TRBV6-5 to TRBJ1-1; no clear D gene. CDR1 and CDR2 (germline): MNHEY, SVGAGI. There are 15 residues in the CDR3. V lost 6 bases and J lost 1, with 15 bases in between. The CDR3 loop is CASRVGEVANTEAFF. CDR3 nucleotides: TGTGCCAGCAGGGTGGGTGAGGTGGCGAACACTGAAGCTTTCTTT.

DNA for the CDR3: TGTGCCAGCAATTTGTGGAGTAATGAAAAACTGTTTTTT. Its translation: CASNLWSNEKLFF. The chain couples TRBV6-1 to TRBJ1-4; D remains ambiguous. The V end lost 7 bases, the J end lost 4 bases, and 10 bases lay between the germline ends. The CDR3 sequence is 13 residues long. CDR1 MNHNS and CDR2 SASEGT come from the germline V gene.

The chain carries TRBV29-1 and TRBJ1-5, with TRBD1 identical over 10 bases. V shed 8 bases and J 3 bases; nucleotides not matched to a gene: 13. The CDR3 loop spans 16 amino acids. The germline gives CDR1 SQVTM, CDR2 ANQGSEA. As DNA, the CDR3 is TGCAGCTTCGTAAGAGGGGACAGGGGTGACAATCAGCCCCAGCATTTT. Translated: CSFVRGDRGDNQPQHF.

CDR3 amino acids: CASSFLAGISDTQYF. The CDR3 DNA sequence: TGTGCCAGCAGCTTTTTAGCGGGAATATCCGATACGCAGTATTTT. The V and J genes are TRBV7-9 and TRBJ2-3; TRBD2 aligns across 8 bases. The J segment lost 6 bases and the V segment lost 3 bases, leaving 8 bases of the junction unmatched. Germline values: CDR1 SEHNR, CDR2 FQNEAQ (reference sequence). CDR3 length: 15 residues.

CDR3: CASSFRTDHGYTF. The CDR3 coding sequence is TGTGCCAGCAGCTTCCGGACAGACCATGGCTACACCTTC. The chain uses TRBV7-2 and TRBJ1-2; D is possibly TRBD1 (6 bases). The CDR3 totals 13 residues. The V gene's germline CDR1 is SGHTA and CDR2 FQGNSA. Trimming removed 3 bases from V and 6 bases from J, with 11 bases in between.

The chain employs TRBV23-1 and TRBJ1-3; 8 bases align to TRBD1. TRBV23-1 belongs to the ORF category, with a function that is uncertain. V lost 10 bases, J lost 3 bases, and 8 bases stayed unmatched. CDR3 length equals 14 residues. CDR3 DNA sequence: TGCGCCATTTTGACAGGGGCCCATGGAAACACCATATATTTT. Translating gives CAILTGAHGNTIYF.

This rearrangement joins TRBV6-5 to TRBJ2-3; the D gene is possibly TRBD1 (6 bases). The CDR3 is made up of 12 amino acids. Germline CDR1 is MNHEY and CDR2 is SVGAGI. V was cut by 4 bases and J by 13 bases, with 15 bases left in between. CDR3 region: CASSFRDKKKYF. For the CDR3, the DNA is TGTGCCAGCAGTTTCCGGGACAAAAAAAAGTATTTT.

The V and J genes are TRBV18 and TRBJ1-5; 8 positions agree with TRBD1. Looked up from germline, CDR1 is KGHSH and CDR2 is LQKENI. The V segment lost 6 bases and the J segment 2 bases; nucleotides outside the gene matches: 3. The CDR3 loop spans 14 amino acids. CDR3 sequence reads: CASSRGPGNQPQHF. The DNA for the CDR3 is TGTGCCAGCTCCAGGGGGCCTGGCAATCAGCCCCAGCATTTT.

This clone was found once. The chain combines TRBV5-5 with TRBJ2-3; 9 bases agree with TRBD1. There are 15 residues in the CDR3. CDR1 and CDR2 (germline): SGHKS, YYEKEE (reference sequence). With V trimmed by 3 bases and J by 3 bases, 5 bases remained unmatched. The CDR3, as DNA: TGTGCCAGCAGCTGGGGGACAGGGATGACAGATACGCAGTATTTT. Amino acids: CASSWGTGMTDTQYF.

The V and J genes are TRBV15 and TRBJ2-1, with a tentative D call TRBD1 (6 bases). V lost 0 bases and J 3 bases, leaving 9 bases between the germline ends. This CDR3 contains 15 residues. CDR1 is LNHNV and CDR2 is YYDKDF in the germline V gene (reference sequence). The CDR3 nucleotides are TGTGCCACCAGCAGAGAACCGGACAGCTACAATGAGCAGTTCTTC. Protein sequence: CATSREPDSYNEQFF.

This chain connects TRBV2 to TRBJ2-1; D perhaps matches TRBD1 (5 bases). Between the trimmed V and J ends, which lost 1 base and 4 bases, there was a span of 14 bases. The CDR3 sequence is 16 residues long. Germline V CDR1 and CDR2: SNHLY, FYNNEI. For the CDR3, the DNA is TGTGCCAGCAGTGAAGAAGGGGCCGCAAATTACAATGAGCAGTTCTTC. It specifies CASSEEGAANYNEQFF.

The gene calls are TRBV29-1 and TRBJ2-7; TRBD1 agrees at 7 bases. V dropped 4 bases and J dropped 5; count of bases not matched to a gene: 8. Germline lookup yields CDR1 SQVTM and CDR2 ANQGSEA. This CDR3 spans 13 amino acids. The chain's CDR3 is CSVVGGKSDEQYF. CDR3 sequence (DNA): TGCAGCGTTGTAGGGGGCAAGTCGGACGAGCAGTACTTC.

This rearrangement joins TRBV4-3 to TRBJ1-1; D ambiguous. Germline loops: CDR1 LGHNA, CDR2 YSLEER. Trimming cost V 1 base and J 1 base, with 7 bases left between them. CDR3 length: 14 amino acids. CDR3 in DNA: TGCGCCAGCAGCCAAGGCAGAAAGAACACTGAAGCTTTCTTT. Amino acid sequence: CASSQGRKNTEAFF.

The CDR3 DNA reads TGTGCCAGCAGACCTGACAGTAGCAATCAGCCCCAGCATTTT. This sequence encodes CASRPDSSNQPQHF. This chain connects TRBV6-5 to TRBJ1-5; D is possibly TRBD1 (5 bases). The CDR3 has 14 residues. Trimming took 6 bases from V and 0 from J, leaving 9 bases between them. In germline, CDR1 is MNHEY, CDR2 SVGAGI.

The rearrangement links TRBV2 to TRBJ2-2; the match to TRBD1 covers 8 bases. Germline V gene sequence: CDR1 SNHLY, CDR2 FYNNEI. CDR3 length: 14 residues. V lost 10 bases, J lost 2 bases, and 6 bases stayed unmatched. The CDR3 coding sequence is TGTGCCACTTCGACAGGGGTTAACACCGGGGAGCTGTTTTTT. This translates into CATSTGVNTGELFF.

V and J are TRBV7-2 and TRBJ1-2, with 7 bases aligning to TRBD1. V lost 6 bases and J lost 3; bases outside the gene matches: 4. The CDR3 covers 13 residues. Germline CDR1 is SGHTA and CDR2 is FQGNSA. The CDR3 DNA is TGTGCCAGCAGACAGACAGGGTACTATGGCTACACCTTC. As protein: CASRQTGYYGYTF.

J is TRBJ2-7 and V is TRBV2; 9 bases line up with TRBD1. CDR1 is SNHLY and CDR2 is FYNNEI in the germline V gene. The CDR3 runs to 14 residues. The ends lost 5 bases at V and 6 bases at J; junction bases unmatched: 8. The CDR3 sequence: CASSPGTGIGEQYF. In nucleotides, the CDR3 is TGTGCCAGCAGTCCTGGGACAGGGATTGGCGAGCAGTACTTC.

The J gene is TRBJ2-5, the V gene TRBV10-3, with D possibly being TRBD1 (6 bases). From germline, CDR1 is ENHRY and CDR2 SYGVKD. The length of the CDR3 is 14 residues. V lost 4 bases to trimming and J lost 0 bases, with 9 bases between them. The CDR3 sequence is CAISVGGNQETQYF. The CDR3 DNA is TGTGCCATCAGTGTAGGGGGAAACCAAGAGACCCAGTACTTC.

The J gene is TRBJ1-5, the V gene TRBV30; no definite D call. V was pared by 0 bases and J by 6 bases, with 9 bases between. This CDR3 is 13 amino acids long. CDR1 GTSNPN and CDR2 SVGIG come from the germline V gene (reference sequence). The CDR3 DNA sequence: TGTGCCTGGAGTGTATCTGGGCTTCAGCCCCAGCATTTT. Residues: CAWSVSGLQPQHF.

The rearrangement uses TRBV4-1 and TRBJ1-5; tentative D call: TRBD1 (6 bases). The CDR3 totals 18 residues. Trimming pared 4 bases from V and 5 bases from J, leaving 24 bases between. Germline CDR1 reads MGHRA; CDR2 reads YSYEKL. The CDR3 is CASSPGDRPLAGYQPQHF. CDR3 DNA sequence: TGCGCCAGCAGCCCCGGCGACAGGCCCCTAGCAGGGTATCAGCCCCAGCATTTT.

The chain is built from TRBV6-5 and TRBJ2-5; 8 nucleotides match TRBD1. This CDR3 comprises 15 residues. Losses at the gene ends were 7 bases for V and 3 bases for J; bases not matched to a gene: 10. Germline V gene data show CDR1 as MNHEY and CDR2 as SVGAGI. The CDR3 DNA is TGTGCCAGCACTACGGGGACAGGTCAGAAAGAGACCCAGTACTTC. This sequence encodes CASTTGTGQKETQYF.

The chain couples TRBV5-1 to TRBJ1-6; D is possibly TRBD1 (5 bases). From germline, CDR1 is SGHRS and CDR2 YFSETQ. Trimming took 1 base from V and 12 from J, leaving 14 bases between them. The CDR3 runs to 14 residues. CDR3 in DNA: TGCGCCAGCAGCTTGTCGGGTCAGGGCGAACCCCTCCACTTT. It encodes CASSLSGQGEPLHF.

The chain combines TRBV30 with TRBJ1-2; 7 bases align to TRBD1. Germline V gives CDR1 GTSNPN, CDR2 SVGIG (reference sequence). Unmatched junction bases numbered 2, after V lost 2 bases and J lost 2 bases. CDR3 size: 13 residues. The CDR3 DNA follows: TGTGCCTGGAGTCCGGGACAGAACTATGGCTACACCTTC. Its translation is CAWSPGQNYGYTF.

This clone was picked up one time. The chain joins TRBV29-1 to TRBJ2-3; D remains unclear. The V end was cut by 0 bases, the J end by 4 bases, with 5 bases between. The CDR3 spans 12 residues. Germline V lookup: CDR1 SQVTM, CDR2 ANQGSEA. Here the CDR3 reads CSVEEGADTQYF. The DNA of the CDR3 is TGCAGCGTTGAAGAGGGCGCAGATACGCAGTATTTT.

The chain employs TRBV6-6 and TRBJ1-2; D is unclear. The V gene's germline CDR1 is MNHNY and CDR2 SVGAGI (reference sequence). There are 15 residues in the CDR3. The V and J ends lost 0 bases and 5 bases respectively, with 13 bases between them. The CDR3 protein is CASSYSGAADYGYTF. CDR3 sequence (DNA): TGTGCCAGCAGTTACTCAGGTGCGGCTGATTATGGCTACACCTTC.

The chain uses TRBV19 and TRBJ2-7; 7 bases map to TRBD2. Germline CDR1 and CDR2: LNHDA and SQIVND (reference sequence). V shed 5 bases, J shed 5 bases, and the junction held 6 bases outside the gene matches. The CDR3 runs to 13 residues. CDR3 protein: CASSPRGDNEQYF. CDR3 in DNA: TGTGCCAGTAGTCCCCGGGGGGATAACGAGCAGTACTTC.

The CDR3 region is CSYRQGVGSEQYF. The DNA for the CDR3 is TGCAGTTATCGACAGGGTGTCGGTAGCGAGCAGTACTTC. The rearrangement uses TRBV29-1 and TRBJ2-7; 7 bases align to TRBD1. This CDR3 spans 13 amino acids. Per germline, CDR1 SQVTM and CDR2 ANQGSEA.

V and J are TRBV5-1 and TRBJ2-3; 11 positions match TRBD2. CDR3 size: 17 residues. CDR1 and CDR2 (germline): SGHRS, YFSETQ. The V segment lost 0 bases and the J segment 2 bases; nucleotides outside the gene matches: 5. The CDR3 is CASSLELAGVSTDTQYF. In nucleotides, the CDR3 is TGCGCCAGCAGCTTGGAACTAGCGGGGGTTTCCACAGATACGCAGTATTTT.